The source of this TCR beta chain is a study of T cells in localized non-small cell lung cancer. Study-level findings and limits: Those with higher blood T cell density had longer overall survival. Maximal T cell clonality occurred in uninvolved adjacent lung, with tumor ranking below it. Median detection of top 100 tumor clones in adjacent lung was 55 to 60 clones. Since sequencing was restricted to only one region of the tumor, intratumor heterogeneity remains a possibility.

V gave up 3 bases and J gave up 1 base, with 12 bases separating them. The germline V gene encodes CDR1 SQVTM and CDR2 ANQGSEA. CDR3 length: 15 amino acids. Data came from immunoSEQ multiplex PCR; TCRdb stores just in-frame clones and leaves some out. The sample holds some 5,000 clones, around 28% seen once. With regard to this clone: Its antigen is unidentified.

The V call is TRBV29-1, the J call TRBJ2-2; no clear D gene. This TCR was sampled from a female donor of 60 years or more with stage I lung adenocarcinoma. The specimen comprised lung tumor tissue, sampled before any cancer treatment. For the CDR3, the DNA is TGCAGCGTTGATGGGCCCCAAGGGAACACCGGGGAGCTGTTTTTT. The encoded protein is CSVDGPQGNTGELFF.